Listed here is a single T cell receptor (beta chain). The antigen it recognizes is unknown. Within one base of it there is no much larger clone, and no base qualities were kept. The source of the sample is a study of cytomegalovirus exposure and HLA in healthy donors (TCRdb year 2017). Background on the whole study: An earlier analysis of some 620 of the donors reported approximately 280 Gb of sequence data and 95 million to 130 million unique TCR beta sequences obtained from around 180 million T cells. An early release that covered more than 550 HLA-typed donors contained around 300 gigabases of sequencing data and 75 million to 100 million unique TCR sequences. Of the roughly 400 genotyped donors, approximately 83% fell in the genetic ancestry cluster associated with self-reported Caucasian donors. The aim of the study was to test whether cataloging public T cell receptors could identify signatures of past pathogen exposure. Using immunosequencing, the study profiled T cell repertoires from around 670 subjects and related those repertoires to cytomegalovirus serostatus. Besides the first cohort of 666 subjects, a separate validation cohort made up of over a hundred different subjects was used. To predict cytomegalovirus infection status, the study combined high-throughput TCR immunosequencing, statistical association of individual TCRs with disease status, and machine learning. To study patterns of TCR occurrence, a later analysis re-analyzed previously published TCR beta repertoires from 700 or so donors and added high-resolution HLA genotyping. Rather than drawing on any new phenotypic data, the later analysis identified candidate immune exposures from TCR beta sequences and the way those sequences occurred across donors. In an earlier analysis of a few hundred of the donors, high-throughput TCR beta sequencing was used to judge whether each TCR beta V gene segment behaved as functional or pseudogenic. Donor age, sex, ethnicity and CMV serostatus were compiled alongside the repertoire data. A later genetic analysis used genome-wide SNP genotypes for about three fifths of the 666 donors, treating that subset as a discovery cohort. Every discovery cohort repertoire had been produced on one sequencing platform. Class I and class II HLA loci were covered by the typing at four-digit resolution. Typing coverage varied by locus: roughly 620-640 donors for A, B, C, DRB1 and DQB1; roughly 560 for DQA1; some 610 for DPA1; 400 to 480 for DPB1. Five DR-DQ haplotypes were handled as single units for association and clustering because linkage in the cohort was strong. Among about 360 genotyped donors of the cohort, an average of roughly 240,000 unique TCR beta nucleotide sequences were sequenced per donor, roughly a sixth of them non-productive. Study-level results and caveats: Across donors, most TCR sequences were observed very rarely, whereas some public TCRs were present in many individuals. A later analysis associated 16,951 TCR beta sequences with specific HLA alleles at a false discovery rate of 0.05. In a later analysis, most CMV-associated TCR beta chains were found to appear HLA-restricted, with HLA associations seemingly driven largely by CMV exposure. In vitro tests confirmed that a few of the cytomegalovirus-associated TCR beta chains recognize cytomegalovirus antigens. Because counts were too low, approximately 18 rarely observed V segments, including chromosome 9 orphons, were excluded from the earlier analysis of around 590 of the donors. In a later analysis, several top co-occurrence clusters were reported to appear linked to parvovirus B19, influenza, CMV and Epstein-Barr virus. CMV serostatus was the only immune exposure information available for the cohort. The study gave a list of over 150 TCR beta chains associated with cytomegalovirus. A further reported finding was that TCR beta sequences accurately predicted the HLA-A and HLA-B alleles for most subjects in the first cohort. A later analysis found that HLA-associated TCR beta chains were more clonally expanded and had lower generation probabilities than equally common non-associated chains. Roughly uniform sequencing depth across donors was assumed in presence/absence analyses, although this assumption may not hold. The sequencing pipeline was judged likely to have produced a cluster of highly shared sequence variants as a technical artifact. V-gene and J-gene trimming of TCR beta chains was associated with a missense DCLRE1C variant in a later genetic analysis, and the association was replicated in an independent cohort. In an earlier analysis of some 640 of the donors, most TCR beta V segments were observed in productive rearrangements about 90% or about 30% of the time, broadly matching IMGT annotations. Assigning TCR associations to individual alleles was difficult when HLA alleles, especially DR and DQ, strongly co-occurred. Correlated functional status among segregating V segments might be attributable to linkage disequilibrium, but an unknown experimental factor could not be ruled out. Because HLA typing was unavailable for some donors at each locus, only the typed subset was used in association tests. It was suggested by the authors that the approach could potentially be generalized to other disease states and immunological phenotypes. In a later genetic analysis, fewer N-insertions in productive TCRs were reported among donors in an Asian-associated ancestry cluster than the roughly 640-donor mean. This cohort had only TCR beta chains sequenced, and the lack of alpha or paired-chain data limited which features could be detected. In both the original and validation cohorts, the classifier was reported to diagnose cytomegalovirus status with high specificity and sensitivity. In a later analysis, the rate of TCR association differed among HLA loci, with DRB1 alleles having the most associated TCRs and HLA-C alleles having the fewest.

In total, 630 or so healthy bone marrow donors made up the cohort. Cohort members were all nominally healthy when sampled, although unrecorded immune exposures were likely present. The donor tested CMV seronegative, placing the donor among the roughly 350 seronegative members of the cohort. A peripheral blood sample was collected from each donor, and TCR beta sequencing was performed on peripheral blood mononuclear cells. Genomic DNA was extracted from the blood cell samples with the Qiagen DNeasy Blood Extraction Kit. The library was produced with the immunoSEQ multiplex PCR assay. For the multiplex PCR, a mixture combining 60 forward primers for TCR Vbeta segments and 13 reverse primers for TCR Jbeta segments was used. Amplification of the CDR3 region of rearranged TCR beta genes was performed with a multiplex PCR assay on genomic DNA. On the Illumina HiSeq System, the amplified TCR beta libraries were sequenced as 87-base-pair reads. On the authors' methods: In a later analysis, 80 million or so unique TCR beta chains were counted across the roughly 610 repertoires, and around 11 million of these chains were shared by at least two donors. A nearest-neighbor algorithm error-corrected the raw reads and collapsed the reads into unique sequences, merging closely related sequences to remove PCR and sequencing errors. Alignment of CDR3 sequences to IMGT reference sequences was used to assign V, D and J gene segments. For a sequence to be retained, a match of at least six nucleotides was required to both a V gene segment and a J gene segment. A rearrangement was called productive if the CDR3 had no stop codons and remained in frame with V and J, and every other rearrangement was called non-productive. CDR3 was defined by IMGT convention, running from the second conserved V-encoded cysteine to the conserved J-encoded phenylalanine. In an earlier analysis of approximately 500 of the donors, sequences lacking an unambiguous match to a single V gene segment were excluded. In an earlier analysis of 587 of the donors, V segments were called functional above 56.7% productive rearrangements and were called segregating when the between-donor standard deviation exceeded 5%. To diagnose cytomegalovirus status from the catalog of TCR beta chain sequences, a statistical classification framework was built. A later analysis assigned V and J genes by comparing TCR nucleotide sequences with IMGT/GENE-DB human TR gene sequences. A later analysis assigned CDR3 sequences and most-parsimonious VDJ recombination scenarios with the TCRdist pipeline. In a later analysis, each TCR beta chain was defined by its CDR3 amino acid sequence together with its V-gene family, and reads without a unique V-gene family were excluded. A later analysis removed several hundred highly shared, low-generation-probability nucleotide sequences to deal with suspected cross-contamination and a sequencing artifact. A later analysis calculated a clonal expansion index for each public chain from normalized within-repertoire ranks of inferred template counts. In a later analysis, generation probabilities were computed using a VDJ recombination model fitted to out-of-frame rearrangements, and the results were checked against IGoR. A later analysis scored TCR-TCR, TCR-HLA and TCR-CMV co-occurrence with hypergeometric tests, applying a repertoire-size bias correction to TCR pairs. In a later analysis, false discovery rates were estimated by permuting HLA or CMV assignments 20 times. In a later analysis, co-occurring TCRs were grouped using DBSCAN, and TCRdist sequence similarity was added for clustering within HLA-allele-positive subsets. Repertoires with fewer than 30,000 or more than 120,000 public chains, plus five repertoires with anomalous nucleotide sharing, were excluded from co-occurrence clustering. Here the immuneACCESS table is served through TCRdb, limited to in-frame sequences with V and J called. Missing clones are a known gap in these copies; in checked studies unresolved V genes cover under half, and the rest lacks a known reason. Clone size and the V and J calls come from that table; the DNA yielded D and trimming. The sample includes under 200,000 clones, with about 78% observed a single time. The ten largest clones represent over 2% of the sample.

Sequencing was performed on PBMCs. The clonotype was recovered from a man between 60 and 75 years old in good health and CMV-seronegative.

This receptor carries the CDR3 CASSIGSQGGTDTQYF. The DNA reads as follows: TGTGCCAGTAGTATAGGCAGCCAAGGGGGCACAGATACGCAGTATTTT. The chain employs TRBV19 and TRBJ2-3; the D gene is perhaps TRBD1, from 5 matching bases. V is reduced by 1 base and J by 1 base, leaving a spacing of 12 bases between them. There are 16 amino acids in the CDR3, from cysteine to phenylalanine inclusive. Only the CDR3 region is kept as DNA, spanning 48 bases read in frame from base 1. Based on the germline V gene (reference sequence), the CDR1 and CDR2 sequences are LNHDA and SQIVND.